The source of this T cell receptor (beta chain) is a study of OX40 agonist ivuxolimab in advanced cancers. Study-wide points: Low levels of normalized T-cell clonal expansion also appeared in some nonresponders. Among expanded peripheral T cells, antigen specificity went undetermined.

V shed 4 bases, J shed 7 bases, and the junction held 7 bases outside the gene matches. This CDR3 comprises 14 residues. CDR1 SGHNT and CDR2 YYREEE come from the germline V gene (reference sequence). As concerns this clone: What it binds is not known.

It was autoimmune disease history or systemic immunosuppression that excluded patients. TCRdb's copy holds only in-frame clones and misses some; the assay was immunoSEQ multiplex PCR. Among 70,000 to 95,000 clones listed, about 86% were seen once. This receptor was obtained from an adult with an advanced solid tumor such as melanoma, head and neck, liver or kidney cancer. This chain links TRBV5-4 with TRBJ1-5; 8 nucleotides match TRBD1. The sample consisted of CD4+ or CD8+ T cells sorted from blood, taken in a trial of the OX40 agonist ivuxolimab. The CDR3: CASSRGQDGQPQHF. CDR3 DNA: TGTGCCAGCAGCCGGGGACAGGACGGGCAGCCCCAGCATTTT.